The present TCR beta chain was sequenced within a study of human T cells and chemical hapten exposure. Study at large: Subjects had 2% DPC placed on about 2 cm by about 2 cm of upper inner arm skin for sensitization.

Germline V gene lookup returns CDR1 MNHNY and CDR2 SVGAGI (reference sequence). The V gene end was trimmed by 4 bases and the J gene end by 3 bases; junction bases not matched to a gene: 4. The CDR3 covers 14 residues. TCRdb re-called the RACE reads with MiXCR, one entry per CDR3 protein. The table has roughly 120,000 distinct CDR3 sequences, about 12% seen once; the top ten hold 1.2% to 1.5%. This clonotype was seen many times. Time point reported: patch test 1, 2 weeks after DPC sensitization. Specified treatment: therapeutic diphenylcyclopropenone sensitization with weekly scalp DPC. Alopecia patients between 18 and 70 years old and suitable for DPC were used as donors.

The TCR was taken from a woman aged 50 to 65 with alopecia areata. Some clones in this sample may be carry-over from other donors' samples. The chain employs TRBV6-6 and TRBJ1-2; 8 bases are a match to TRBD1. Sequenced here: whole blood, sampled in connection with sensitization to the hapten diphenylcyclopropenone (DPC). CDR3 sequence: CASSSPDRDYGYTF. The CDR3 nucleotides read TGTGCCAGCAGTTCCCCGGACAGGGACTATGGCTACACCTTC.